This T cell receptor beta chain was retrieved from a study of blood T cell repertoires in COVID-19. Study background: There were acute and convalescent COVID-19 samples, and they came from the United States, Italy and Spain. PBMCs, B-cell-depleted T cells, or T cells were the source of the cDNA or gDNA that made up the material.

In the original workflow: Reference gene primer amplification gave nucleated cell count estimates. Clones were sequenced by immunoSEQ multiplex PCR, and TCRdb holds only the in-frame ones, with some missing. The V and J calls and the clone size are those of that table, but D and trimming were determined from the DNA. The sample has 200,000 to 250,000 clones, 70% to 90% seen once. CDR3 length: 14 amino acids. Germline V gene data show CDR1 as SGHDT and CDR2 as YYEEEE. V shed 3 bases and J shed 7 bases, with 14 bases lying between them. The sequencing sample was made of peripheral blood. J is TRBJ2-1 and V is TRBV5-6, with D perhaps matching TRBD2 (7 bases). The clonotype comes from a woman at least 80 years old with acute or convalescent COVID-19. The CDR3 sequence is CASSSGGPLNEQFF. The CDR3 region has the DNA TGTGCCAGCAGCTCCGGGGGGCCCTTAAATGAGCAGTTCTTC.